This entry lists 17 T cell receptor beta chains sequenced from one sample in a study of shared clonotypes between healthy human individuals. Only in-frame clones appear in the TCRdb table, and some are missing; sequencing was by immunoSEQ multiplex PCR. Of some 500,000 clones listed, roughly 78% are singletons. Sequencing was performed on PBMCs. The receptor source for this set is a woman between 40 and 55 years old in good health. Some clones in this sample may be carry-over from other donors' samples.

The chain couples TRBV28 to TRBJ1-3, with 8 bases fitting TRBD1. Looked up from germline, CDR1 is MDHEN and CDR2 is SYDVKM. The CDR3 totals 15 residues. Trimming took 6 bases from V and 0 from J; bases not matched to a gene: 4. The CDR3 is CASSGTGYSGNTIYF. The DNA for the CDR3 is TGTGCCAGCAGCGGGACAGGTTACTCTGGAAACACCATATATTTT.

The CDR3 bases are TGCGCCAGCAGCGTTTCGGGACAGGGGAGCACAGATACGCAGTATTTT. The encoded protein is CASSVSGQGSTDTQYF. The V and J genes are TRBV5-1 and TRBJ2-3; 10 bases match TRBD1. The CDR3 covers 16 residues. Germline assignment: CDR1 SGHRS and CDR2 YFSETQ. V shed 4 bases and J 0 bases; nucleotides not matched to a gene: 5.

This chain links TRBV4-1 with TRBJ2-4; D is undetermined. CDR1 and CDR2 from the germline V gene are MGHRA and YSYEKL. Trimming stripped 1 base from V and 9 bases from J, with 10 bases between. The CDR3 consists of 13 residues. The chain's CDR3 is CASSQGVGGIQYF. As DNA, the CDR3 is TGCGCCAGCAGCCAAGGGGTAGGCGGCATTCAGTACTTC.

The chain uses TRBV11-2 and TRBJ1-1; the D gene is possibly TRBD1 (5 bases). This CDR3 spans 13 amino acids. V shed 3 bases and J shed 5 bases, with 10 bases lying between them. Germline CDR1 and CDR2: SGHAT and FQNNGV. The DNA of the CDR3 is TGTGCCAGCAGCTTGGGGGGGGAGACTGAAGCTTTCTTT. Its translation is CASSLGGETEAFF.

CDR3 sequence: CASSLGSTTNEKLFF. The DNA for the CDR3 is TGCGCCAGCAGCTTAGGGTCTACAACTAATGAAAAACTGTTTTTT. This chain uses TRBV5-1 with TRBJ1-4; D gene ambiguous. CDR3 size: 15 residues. The germline CDR1 and CDR2 sequences are SGHRS and YFSETQ. The germline V and J ends were trimmed by 2 bases and 0 bases, with 8 bases remaining between them.

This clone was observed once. CDR3 region: CASSPGTSSYEQYF. CDR3 DNA: TGTGCCAGCAGCCCCGGGACCTCCTCCTACGAGCAGTACTTC. V is TRBV27 and J is TRBJ2-7; D may be TRBD1 or TRBD2 (5 bases each). The germline V and J ends were trimmed by 6 bases and 0 bases, with 12 bases remaining between them. The CDR3 length is 14 residues. Germline loops: CDR1 MNHEY, CDR2 SMNVEV (reference sequence).

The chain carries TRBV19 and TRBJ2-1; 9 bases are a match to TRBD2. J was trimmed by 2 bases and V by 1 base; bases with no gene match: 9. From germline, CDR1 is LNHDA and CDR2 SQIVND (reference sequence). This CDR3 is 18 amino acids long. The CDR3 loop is CASSIGWGGRAAYNEQFF. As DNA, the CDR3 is TGTGCCAGTAGTATAGGATGGGGCGGGAGGGCCGCCTACAATGAGCAGTTCTTC.

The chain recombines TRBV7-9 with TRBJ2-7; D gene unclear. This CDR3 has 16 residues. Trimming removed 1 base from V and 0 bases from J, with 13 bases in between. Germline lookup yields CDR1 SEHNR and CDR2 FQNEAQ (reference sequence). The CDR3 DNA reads TGTGCCAGCAGCTTAGGAATAGGGATCTTCTCCTACGAGCAGTACTTC. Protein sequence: CASSLGIGIFSYEQYF. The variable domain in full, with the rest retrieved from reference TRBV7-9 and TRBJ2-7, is DTGVSQNPRHKITKRGQNVTFRCDPISEHNRLYWYRQTLGQGPEFLTYFQNEAQLEKSRLLSDRFSAERPKGSFSTLEIQRTEQGDSAMYLCASSLGIGIFSYEQYFGPGTRLTVT.

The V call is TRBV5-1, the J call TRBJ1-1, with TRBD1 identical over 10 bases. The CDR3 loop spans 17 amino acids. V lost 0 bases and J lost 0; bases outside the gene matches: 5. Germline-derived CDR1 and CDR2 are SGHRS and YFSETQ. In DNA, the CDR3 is TGCGCCAGCAGCTTGGAAGTGGGGACAGGGGTGAACACTGAAGCTTTCTTT. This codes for CASSLEVGTGVNTEAFF. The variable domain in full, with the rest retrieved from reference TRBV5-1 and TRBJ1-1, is KAGVTQTPRYLIKTRGQQVTLSCSPISGHRSVSWYQQTPGQGLQFLFEYFSETQRNKGNFPGRFSGRQFSNSRSEMNVSTLELGDSALYLCASSLEVGTGVNTEAFFGQGTRLTVV.

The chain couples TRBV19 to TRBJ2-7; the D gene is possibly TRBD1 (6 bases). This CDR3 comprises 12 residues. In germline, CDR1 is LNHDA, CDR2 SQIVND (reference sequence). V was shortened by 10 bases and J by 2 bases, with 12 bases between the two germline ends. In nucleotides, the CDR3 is TGTGCCACTCACGGGACAACCTACGAGCAGTACTTC. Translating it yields CATHGTTYEQYF.

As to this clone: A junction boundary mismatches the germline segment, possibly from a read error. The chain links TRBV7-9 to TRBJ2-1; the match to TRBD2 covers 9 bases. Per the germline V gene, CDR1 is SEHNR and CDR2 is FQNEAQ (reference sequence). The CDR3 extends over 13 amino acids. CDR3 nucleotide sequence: TGTGCCAGCGGCTTGGCGGGAGGGAATGAGCAGTTCTTC. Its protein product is CASGLAGGNEQFF. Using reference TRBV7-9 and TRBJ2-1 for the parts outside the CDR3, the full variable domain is DTGVSQNPRHKITKRGQNVTFRCDPISEHNRLYWYRQTLGQGPEFLTYFQNEAQLEKSRLLSDRFSAERPKGSFSTLEIQRTEQGDSAMYLCASGLAGGNEQFFGPGTRLTVL.

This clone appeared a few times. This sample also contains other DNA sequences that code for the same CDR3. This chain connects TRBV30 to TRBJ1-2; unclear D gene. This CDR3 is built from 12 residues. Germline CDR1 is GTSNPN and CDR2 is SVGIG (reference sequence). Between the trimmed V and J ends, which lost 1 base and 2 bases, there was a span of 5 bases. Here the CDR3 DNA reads TGTGCCTGGAGTGCTGGAAACTATGGCTACACCTTC. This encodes CAWSAGNYGYTF.

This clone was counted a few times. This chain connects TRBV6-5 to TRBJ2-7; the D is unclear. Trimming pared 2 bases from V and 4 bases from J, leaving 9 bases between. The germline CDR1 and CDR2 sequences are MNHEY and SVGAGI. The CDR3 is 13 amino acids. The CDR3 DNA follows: TGTGCCAGCAGTTACGGCCAGCTTTACGAGCAGTACTTC. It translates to CASSYGQLYEQYF.

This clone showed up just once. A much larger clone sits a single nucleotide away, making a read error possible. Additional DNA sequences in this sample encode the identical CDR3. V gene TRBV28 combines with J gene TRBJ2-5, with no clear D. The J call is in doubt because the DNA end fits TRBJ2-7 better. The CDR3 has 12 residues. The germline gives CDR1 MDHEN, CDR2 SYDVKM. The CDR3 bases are TGTGCCAGCAGTTTATTGGCCTACGAGCAGTACTTC. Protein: CASSLLAYEQYF.

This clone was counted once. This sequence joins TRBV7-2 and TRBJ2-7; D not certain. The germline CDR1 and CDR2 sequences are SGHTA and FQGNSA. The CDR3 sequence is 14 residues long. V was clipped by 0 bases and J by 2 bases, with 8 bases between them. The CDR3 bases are TGTGCCAGCAGCTTAGCGAAGGGCACCTACGAGCAGTACTTC. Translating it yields CASSLAKGTYEQYF.

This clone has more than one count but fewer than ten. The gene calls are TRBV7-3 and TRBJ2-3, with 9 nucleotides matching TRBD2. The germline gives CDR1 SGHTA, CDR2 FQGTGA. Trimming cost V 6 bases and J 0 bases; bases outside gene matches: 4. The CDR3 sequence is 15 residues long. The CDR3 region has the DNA TGTGCCAGCAGGCCTAGCGGGACTAGCACAGATACGCAGTATTTT. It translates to CASRPSGTSTDTQYF.

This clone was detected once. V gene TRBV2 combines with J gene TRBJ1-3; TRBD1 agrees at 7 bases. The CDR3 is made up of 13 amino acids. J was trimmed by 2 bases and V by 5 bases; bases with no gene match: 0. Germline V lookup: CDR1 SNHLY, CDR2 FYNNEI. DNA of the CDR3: TGTGCCAGCAGTCAGGGGGCTGGAAACACCATATATTTT. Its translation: CASSQGAGNTIYF.